This TCR beta chain was identified during a study of vaccination and CD4 T cells after COVID-19. Background on the study: The authors used overlapping spike peptides from SARS-CoV-2, HCoV-NL63, HCoV-OC43 and HCoV-229E to stimulate cells.

Stated time point: late sampling 161 to 241 days after vaccination in a few convalescent patients. The sample's treatment: roughly 10-day PBMC culture with coronavirus spike peptide pools or control peptides (ViraFEST assay). This clonotype was recorded a few times. The antigen remains unidentified. Sequenced with the Oncomine TCR Beta short-read assay was DNA taken from cultured CD4+ T cells. TCRdb used MiXCR to reprocess the PCR reads, holding one entry per CDR3 protein. Of 25,000 to 30,000 distinct CDR3 sequences in the sample, more than 35% are singletons; the top ten hold around 5%. Here the sequenced sample was CD4+ T cells from blood, cultured in vitro, taken about 7 months after SARS-CoV-2 vaccination. The TCR originated in a human donor who had recovered from COVID-19.

The CDR3 is CSATDNNQPQHF. As DNA, the CDR3 is TGCAGTGCTACGGACAACAATCAGCCCCAGCATTTT. V is TRBV20-1 and J is TRBJ1-5; D may be TRBD1 (5 bases). The CDR3 runs to 12 residues. V lost 4 bases to trimming and J lost 3 bases, with 7 bases between them. The germline V gene encodes CDR1 DFQATT and CDR2 SNEGSKA (reference sequence).